Presented here are 4 T cell receptor beta chains from one specimen sequenced in a study of T cells after yellow fever vaccination (dated by TCRdb to the late 2010s). The treatment or condition label on this specimen signifies: live attenuated yellow fever vaccine strain. Library preparation employed 5' RACE. The reads were generated on an Illumina HiSeq 2500. Clones were called with MiXCR by TCRdb after fastp trimmed the public reads at Q25, and only in-frame beta chains were retained. For every CDR3 protein sequence, its rows merge into one entry that carries the most common genes and DNA. The sample profile shows hundreds of thousands of distinct CDR3 sequences; more than 9% of them were found once. More than 13% of the sample belongs to the ten largest clones. Here the sequenced sample was PBMCs, taken on the day of the yellow fever booster vaccination. Receptors were obtained from a man between 25 and 39 years old who received the YFV17D yellow fever vaccine.

A remark on this clonotype: The conserved phenylalanine or tryptophan normally closing the CDR3 is absent here, so this likely arose from a read error. The chain has TRBV6-5 and TRBJ2-1; the D gene is possibly TRBD2 (7 bases). Trimming cost V 4 bases and J 7 bases, with 14 bases left between them. This CDR3 is built from 14 residues. Germline CDR1 is MNHEY and CDR2 is SVGAGI. Here the CDR3 DNA reads TGTGCCAGCAGTTTGGGGGGGCACGGAAATGAGCAGTTCATC. Protein sequence: CASSLGGHGNEQFI.

The gene calls are TRBV7-9 and TRBJ2-2, with 8 bases identical to TRBD1. The CDR3 length is 14 residues. J lost 7 bases, V lost 6 bases, and 7 bases had no gene match. In germline, CDR1 is SEHNR, CDR2 FQNEAQ (reference sequence). CDR3 protein: CASRTDRERGELFF. For the CDR3, the DNA is TGTGCCAGCAGGACGGACAGGGAACGCGGGGAGCTGTTTTTT.

There are a few counts of this clonotype. CDR3 sequence (DNA): TGTGCCAGCCAGGGACAGGGGAAAGAGACCCAGTACTTC. Translating it yields CASQGQGKETQYF. The genes are TRBV7-8 and TRBJ2-5; 10 bases fit TRBD1. J gave up 3 bases and V 8 bases, and 3 bases lay outside the gene matches. This CDR3 comprises 13 residues. In germline, CDR1 is SGHVS, CDR2 FQNEAQ.

The J gene is TRBJ2-3, the V gene TRBV7-2, with 7 bases lining up with TRBD2. Germline V gene lookup returns CDR1 SGHTA and CDR2 FQGNSA. The CDR3 has 15 residues. With 3 bases clipped from V and 3 bases from J, the junction kept 6 bases outside the gene matches. The chain's CDR3 is CASSLWEGRTDTQYF. DNA for the CDR3: TGTGCCAGCAGCTTGTGGGAGGGCCGGACAGATACGCAGTATTTT.